This T cell receptor (beta chain) appears in the sequencing data of a study of CD8 T cells in Susac syndrome. Trimming removed 5 bases at V and 1 base at J, with 15 bases between. CDR3 length equals 16 residues. Germline values: CDR1 SEHNR, CDR2 FQNEAQ (reference sequence). Random hexamers served to reverse transcribe roughly 0.45 to 1 ug RNA. One entry per CDR3 protein, called by TCRdb with MiXCR from the immunoSEQ multiplex PCR reads. The sample includes just over 80,000 distinct CDR3 sequences, about 93% of them seen just once. This TCR derives from a human donor in good health. The J gene is TRBJ2-1, the V gene TRBV7-9; no reliable D call. Material for sequencing was CD8+ T cells from PBMCs. CDR3 DNA: TGTGCCAGCAGCCCCATGGCCGGCGGTTCCTACAATGAGCAGTTCTTC. Its protein is CASSPMAGGSYNEQFF.